These 27 T cell receptor beta chains were all obtained from the same sample, sequenced in a study of shared clonotypes between healthy human individuals. Using immunoSEQ multiplex PCR, the repertoire was profiled, and TCRdb retains in-frame clones only, with some absent. The sample records 2 million to 3 million clones, 90% to 95% being singletons. Sequenced material: naive CD4+ T cells from PBMCs. Subset given: CD45RA+ positively selected. The receptors originated from a man in his late teens or twenties in good health. Some clones in this sample may be carry-over from other donors' samples.

For this clone: The same CDR3 can be traced to other DNA sequences in this sample. The V call is TRBV7-2, the J call TRBJ2-5; no definite D call. Between the trimmed V and J ends, which lost 5 bases and 0 bases, there was a span of 4 bases. The CDR3 totals 12 residues. Germline-derived CDR1 and CDR2 are SGHTA and FQGNSA. The CDR3 coding sequence is TGTGCCAGCAGCCCGTACCAAGAGACCCAGTACTTC. Translating gives CASSPYQETQYF.

This sequence joins TRBV7-9 and TRBJ2-3; D is perhaps TRBD2 (5 bases). Germline assignment: CDR1 SEHNR and CDR2 FQNEAQ (reference sequence). This CDR3 contains 15 residues. V dropped 1 base and J dropped 5 bases, with 13 bases sitting between them. Here the CDR3 DNA reads TGTGCCAGCAGCTTAGAGGTACTAGGTCAAGATACGCAGTATTTT. It yields the protein CASSLEVLGQDTQYF.

The gene calls are TRBV11-2 and TRBJ1-2; no definite D call. CDR1 SGHAT and CDR2 FQNNGV come from the germline V gene. With 5 bases removed from V and 5 bases from J, the gap between germline ends came to 15 bases. The CDR3 runs 14 residues. The CDR3 nucleotides read TGTGCCAGCAGCCAGACATACCCAACGTATGGCTACACCTTC. This encodes CASSQTYPTYGYTF.

V usage is TRBV28 and J usage is TRBJ2-2; TRBD2 matches 10 bases. The CDR3 length is 19 residues. The V and J ends lost 3 bases and 1 base, in that order; junction bases with no gene match: 11. CDR1 and CDR2 (germline): MDHEN, SYDVKM. The DNA of the CDR3 is TGTGCCAGCAGTTTCGTCTCTAGCGGGAGTTACGGGAACACCGGGGAGCTGTTTTTT. This codes for CASSFVSSGSYGNTGELFF.

The chain carries TRBV7-2 and TRBJ2-5, with D tentatively TRBD1 (6 bases). The CDR3 contains 14 residues. Germline values: CDR1 SGHTA, CDR2 FQGNSA. The V end lost 4 bases, the J end lost 5 bases, and 14 bases lay between the germline ends. The CDR3 is CASSSNRDGETQYF. The CDR3 nucleotides are TGTGCCAGCAGCTCAAACAGGGATGGGGAGACCCAGTACTTC.

To note about this clone: At the DNA level, this CDR3 is encoded by other sequences in the same sample as well. The V and J genes are TRBV18 and TRBJ2-5; D gene ambiguous. V shed 6 bases and J shed 3 bases, with 11 bases lying between them. Germline loops: CDR1 KGHSH, CDR2 LQKENI. The CDR3 contains 13 residues. The CDR3 loop reads CASSPGGKETQYF. As DNA, the CDR3 is TGTGCCAGCTCCCCGGGTGGGAAAGAGACCCAGTACTTC.

The V gene is TRBV15, the J gene TRBJ2-3; D call uncertain. Trimming stripped 0 bases from V and 2 bases from J, with 9 bases between. Germline CDR1 LNHNV, CDR2 YYDKDF (reference sequence). CDR3 size: 15 residues. The CDR3 here is CATSRDWQPTDTQYF. The CDR3 coding sequence is TGTGCCACCAGCAGAGATTGGCAGCCCACAGATACGCAGTATTTT.

This clone has just one count. The V gene is TRBV7-2, the J gene TRBJ2-7, with D possibly called TRBD1 or TRBD2 (5 bases each). V lost 5 bases, J lost 2 bases, and 13 bases lay in between. Germline V CDR1 and CDR2: SGHTA, FQGNSA. This CDR3 is built from 14 residues. The DNA of the CDR3 is TGTGCCAGCAGCAGGGACCCGGACCCCTACGAGCAGTACTTC. As protein: CASSRDPDPYEQYF.

J is TRBJ2-1 and V is TRBV5-4, with D maybe TRBD2 (5 bases). The ends were cut back, 4 bases at V and 8 bases at J, with 7 bases in the middle. The CDR3 runs to 11 residues. The germline V gene has CDR1 SGHNT and CDR2 YYREEE (reference sequence). The CDR3 DNA reads as TGTGCCAGCAGCATGAGGGATGAGCAGTTCTTC. It codes for CASSMRDEQFF.

This chain links TRBV5-1 with TRBJ2-1; D remains ambiguous. CDR3 size: 14 residues. Trimming shortened V by 1 base and J by 6 bases, and 11 bases separated the two germline ends. The germline gives CDR1 SGHRS, CDR2 YFSETQ. The CDR3 reads CASSLSLVGNEQFF. CDR3 in DNA: TGCGCCAGCAGCTTGTCTCTCGTCGGCAATGAGCAGTTCTTC.

The chain links TRBV18 to TRBJ2-5; a weak D match, TRBD2 (6 bases). The ends were cut back, 6 bases at V and 5 bases at J, with 16 bases in the middle. CDR1 is KGHSH and CDR2 is LQKENI in the germline V gene. The CDR3 is 14 amino acids. CDR3 sequence: CASSSGLTGETQYF. For the CDR3, the DNA is TGTGCCAGCTCCTCGGGACTGACCGGGGAGACCCAGTACTTC. The full variable domain, rest sourced from reference TRBV18 and TRBJ2-5, is NAGVMQNPRHLVRRRGQEARLRCSPMKGHSHVYWYRQLPEEGLKFMVYLQKENIIDESGMPKERFSAEFPKEGPSILRIQQVVRGDSAAYFCASSSGLTGETQYFGPGTRLLVL.

In its sample, this clone was seen once. The rearrangement uses TRBV27 and TRBJ2-2; 7 positions agree with TRBD2. The J segment lost 5 bases and the V segment lost 1 base, leaving 4 bases of the junction unmatched. The CDR3 is 15 amino acids. Germline CDR1 and CDR2: MNHEY and SMNVEV (reference sequence). CDR3 coding DNA: TGTGCCAGCAGTTTATTGGGGCGGGGGACCGGGGAGCTGTTTTTT. It yields the protein CASSLLGRGTGELFF.

The J gene is TRBJ2-5, the V gene TRBV7-9, with no clear D. Looked up from germline, CDR1 is SEHNR and CDR2 is FQNEAQ (reference sequence). There are 15 residues in the CDR3. Trimming removed 1 base from V and 0 bases from J, with 9 bases in between. DNA for the CDR3: TGTGCCAGCAGCTTAGTTGTGGGGTACCAAGAGACCCAGTACTTC. Its translation is CASSLVVGYQETQYF.

The chain has TRBV7-8 and TRBJ2-7; TRBD1 aligns across 8 bases. Trimming cost V 2 bases and J 13 bases; bases outside gene matches: 19. This CDR3 has 16 amino acids. The V gene's germline CDR1 is SGHVS and CDR2 FQNEAQ. CDR3 amino acids: CASSLSRGTGYFSEYF. The CDR3 bases are TGTGCCAGCAGCTTATCACGCGGGACAGGCTATTTTTCGGAATACTTC.

This sequence joins TRBV6-5 and TRBJ1-1, with D perhaps TRBD1 (6 bases). Trimming cost V 6 bases and J 0 bases, with 8 bases left between them. This CDR3 is built from 13 residues. Germline CDR1 and CDR2: MNHEY and SVGAGI. The CDR3 bases are TGTGCCAGCAGGGACAGAATGAACACTGAAGCTTTCTTT. The encoded protein is CASRDRMNTEAFF.

The chain recombines TRBV11-2 with TRBJ2-1; 9 bases match TRBD2. Germline CDR1 SGHAT, CDR2 FQNNGV. After removal of 2 bases from V and 8 bases from J, the junction contained 4 bases not matched to a gene. CDR3 length: 14 amino acids. CDR3 protein: CASSLSTSGYEQFF. CDR3 DNA sequence: TGTGCCAGCAGCTTATCAACTAGCGGGTATGAGCAGTTCTTC.

V usage is TRBV27 and J usage is TRBJ2-2, with a possible D match to TRBD1 (5 bases). Trimming stripped 3 bases from V and 6 bases from J, with 14 bases between. CDR3 length equals 15 residues. CDR1 MNHEY and CDR2 SMNVEV come from the germline V gene (reference sequence). CDR3 nucleotides: TGTGCCAGCAGTTTCCTCGACAGTAGATCCGGGGAGCTGTTTTTT. Protein: CASSFLDSRSGELFF.

The chain uses TRBV7-2 and TRBJ2-7, with 8 bases that match TRBD1. Germline V CDR1 and CDR2: SGHTA, FQGNSA. The CDR3 extends over 15 amino acids. V shed 5 bases and J 9 bases; nucleotides not matched to a gene: 15. The DNA of the CDR3 is TGTGCCAGCAGCCGAACCTTGATCCAGGGGGCGCGGCAGTACTTC. Protein sequence: CASSRTLIQGARQYF.

The chain joins TRBV20-1 to TRBJ1-4, with D perhaps TRBD1 (5 bases). CDR1 DFQATT and CDR2 SNEGSKA come from the germline V gene (reference sequence). The CDR3 is 11 residues long. CDR3 in amino acids: CIGWSGGKLFF. The CDR3 coding sequence is TGCATCGGCTGGTCGGGGGGGAAACTGTTTTTT.

V gene TRBV12-5 combines with J gene TRBJ2-3; D ambiguous. V was shortened by 3 bases and J by 0 bases, with 1 base between the two germline ends. This CDR3 is built from 12 residues. The germline gives CDR1 LGHNT, CDR2 FRNRAP. The CDR3 DNA follows: TGTGCTAGTGGTTTCAGCACAGATACGCAGTATTTT. Amino acids: CASGFSTDTQYF. Full variable domain (missing parts from reference TRBV12-5 and TRBJ2-3): DARVTQTPRHKVTEMGQEVTMRCQPILGHNTVFWYRQTMMQGLELLAYFRNRAPLDDSGMPKDRFSAEMPDATLATLKIQPSEPRDSAVYFCASGFSTDTQYFGPGTRLTVL.

This chain joins TRBV19 and TRBJ2-1, with D perhaps TRBD1 or TRBD2 (5 bases each). The CDR3 consists of 12 residues. Germline values: CDR1 LNHDA, CDR2 SQIVND (reference sequence). Trimming cost V 9 bases and J 10 bases, with 16 bases left between them. The CDR3 DNA follows: TGTGCCAGCCGGGACCCCCGGTTGGAGCAGTTCTTC. Protein product: CASRDPRLEQFF. The variable domain in full, completed from reference TRBV19 and TRBJ2-1, reads DGGITQSPKYLFRKEGQNVTLSCEQNLNHDAMYWYRQDPGQGLRLIYYSQIVNDFQKGDIAEGYSVSREKKESFPLTVTSAQKNPTAFYLCASRDPRLEQFFGPGTRLTVL.

This rearrangement joins TRBV6-5 to TRBJ2-1; D perhaps matches TRBD2 (6 bases). This CDR3 comprises 16 residues. The germline gives CDR1 MNHEY, CDR2 SVGAGI. Trimming removed 4 bases at V and 4 bases at J, with 17 bases between. Written as DNA, the CDR3 is TGTGCCAGCAGTTCGAGGGAGGCTACCGAATACAATGAGCAGTTCTTC. Its translation is CASSSREATEYNEQFF.

The V and J genes are TRBV30 and TRBJ2-4, with D possibly being TRBD1 or TRBD2 (5 bases each). The CDR3 is made up of 17 amino acids. The germline CDR1 and CDR2 sequences are GTSNPN and SVGIG (reference sequence). V was shortened by 2 bases and J by 1 base, with 18 bases between the two germline ends. The CDR3 protein is CAWSTEGWGGAKNIQYF. CDR3 DNA: TGTGCCTGGAGTACCGAGGGGTGGGGTGGGGCCAAAAACATTCAGTACTTC.

This clone occurred once. V is TRBV7-6 and J is TRBJ2-2; 15 bases are a match to TRBD2. Germline CDR1 SGHVS, CDR2 FNYEAQ. The junction had 7 bases not matched to a gene; V was cut back by 5 bases and J by 3 bases. This CDR3 spans 18 amino acids. CDR3 in DNA: TGTGCCAGCAGCCGAGTGGGACTAGCGGGAGGTCACACCGGGGAGCTGTTTTTT. It codes for CASSRVGLAGGHTGELFF. Using reference TRBV7-6 and TRBJ2-2 for the parts outside the CDR3, the full variable domain is GAGVSQSPRYKVTKRGQDVALRCDPISGHVSLYWYRQALGQGPEFLTYFNYEAQQDKSGLPNDRFSAERPEGSISTLTIQRTEQRDSAMYRCASSRVGLAGGHTGELFFGEGSRLTVL.

About this clone: The sample contains more than one DNA sequence encoding this CDR3. The rearrangement uses TRBV7-9 and TRBJ2-3; no clear D. The CDR3 has 15 residues. Germline lookup yields CDR1 SEHNR and CDR2 FQNEAQ (reference sequence). Trimming cost V 1 base and J 0 bases, with 8 bases left between them. For the CDR3, the DNA is TGTGCCAGCAGCTTAGTAGGCGCCAGCACAGATACGCAGTATTTT. This sequence encodes CASSLVGASTDTQYF.

This clone was picked up a small number of times. This sequence joins TRBV2 and TRBJ1-5; D possibly corresponds to TRBD1 (6 bases). The CDR3 extends over 12 amino acids. V lost 8 bases and J 3 bases, leaving 8 bases between the germline ends. Germline CDR1 reads SNHLY; CDR2 reads FYNNEI. This chain's CDR3 is CASGQLNQPQHF. DNA of the CDR3: TGTGCCAGCGGACAGCTCAATCAGCCCCAGCATTTT.

The chain recombines TRBV30 with TRBJ2-5, with 10 nucleotides matching TRBD2. CDR3 length: 17 residues. Losses at the gene ends were 0 bases for V and 0 bases for J; bases not matched to a gene: 7. The germline gives CDR1 GTSNPN, CDR2 SVGIG (reference sequence). CDR3 loop: CAWSVLMTSGYQETQYF. In DNA, the CDR3 is TGTGCCTGGAGTGTACTAATGACTAGCGGGTACCAAGAGACCCAGTACTTC.